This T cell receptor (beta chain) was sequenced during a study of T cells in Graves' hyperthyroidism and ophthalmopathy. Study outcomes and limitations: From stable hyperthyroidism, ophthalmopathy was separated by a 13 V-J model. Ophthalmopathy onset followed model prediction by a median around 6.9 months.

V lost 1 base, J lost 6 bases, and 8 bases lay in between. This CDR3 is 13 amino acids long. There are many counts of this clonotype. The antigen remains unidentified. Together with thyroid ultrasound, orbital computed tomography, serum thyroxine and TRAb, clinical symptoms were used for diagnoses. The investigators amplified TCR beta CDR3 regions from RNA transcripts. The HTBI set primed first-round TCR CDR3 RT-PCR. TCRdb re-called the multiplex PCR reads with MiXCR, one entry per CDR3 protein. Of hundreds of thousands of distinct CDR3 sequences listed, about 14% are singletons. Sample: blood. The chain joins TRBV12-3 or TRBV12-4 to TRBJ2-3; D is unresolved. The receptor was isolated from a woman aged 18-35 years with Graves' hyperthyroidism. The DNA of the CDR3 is TGTGCCAGCAGTTTAGGCCGTTGGGATACGCAGTATTTT. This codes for CASSLGRWDTQYF.